Presented here are 20 T cell receptor beta chains from one specimen sequenced in a study of identical twins. TCRdb reprocessed the 5' RACE reads with MiXCR, giving one entry per CDR3 protein. The top ten hold around 1.6% of the sample, which has hundreds of thousands of distinct CDR3 sequences, 12% seen once. This sample was also put to use in a study of yellow fever vaccine responses in identical twins.

Sequenced material: PBMCs. These receptors were taken from a young woman in good health.

This rearrangement joins TRBV6-2 or TRBV6-3 to TRBJ2-1; 9 nucleotides align to TRBD1. The CDR3 sequence is 16 residues long. Germline V gene lookup returns CDR1 MNHEY and CDR2 SVGEGT. V was clipped by 5 bases and J by 0 bases; unmatched bases: 5. In DNA form, the CDR3 reads TGTGCCAGCAGTGGGACAGGGCCTAGCTCCTACAATGAGCAGTTCTTC. This encodes CASSGTGPSSYNEQFF.

The rearrangement joins TRBV7-2 to TRBJ2-1; 10 bases agree with TRBD2. The V gene's germline CDR1 is SGHTA and CDR2 FQGNSA. Trimming cost V 2 bases and J 9 bases; bases outside gene matches: 7. This CDR3 region has 15 residues. The CDR3 here is CASSLLPSGRSEQFF. DNA of the CDR3: TGTGCCAGCAGCTTACTCCCTAGCGGGAGATCTGAGCAGTTCTTC.

The chain combines TRBV29-1 with TRBJ2-1; no reliable D call. V was pared by 1 base and J by 10 bases, with 5 bases between. The CDR3 is made up of 10 amino acids. Per germline, CDR1 SQVTM and CDR2 ANQGSEA. The CDR3 here is CSVEVVEQFF. The CDR3 nucleotides are TGCAGCGTTGAAGTTGTGGAGCAGTTCTTC.

This clonotype occurred many times. The chain combines TRBV29-1 with TRBJ1-2; the D gene is possibly TRBD1 (5 bases). Trimming removed 2 bases at V and 6 bases at J, with 13 bases between. This CDR3 region has 13 residues. Germline-derived CDR1 and CDR2 are SQVTM and ANQGSEA. CDR3: CSVEKGRYDGYTF. The CDR3 region has the DNA TGCAGCGTTGAAAAGGGACGATATGATGGCTACACCTTC.

This clonotype has at least ten counts. This rearrangement joins TRBV12-3 or TRBV12-4 to TRBJ2-7; the D gene could be TRBD1 or TRBD2 (5 bases each). Trimming stripped 1 base from V and 1 base from J, with 20 bases between. This CDR3 comprises 18 residues. CDR3 amino acids: CASSLGGPGSSLSYEQYF. As DNA, the CDR3 is TGTGCCAGCAGTTTAGGGGGCCCAGGGAGCAGTCTATCCTACGAGCAGTACTTC.

This clonotype has ten or more counts. The rearrangement uses TRBV19 and TRBJ2-5; no firm D call. This CDR3 has 13 amino acids. V was clipped by 7 bases and J by 3 bases, with 12 bases between them. CDR1 and CDR2 from the germline V gene are LNHDA and SQIVND (reference sequence). The CDR3 bases are TGTGCCAGTACCCCGGAAGGGAAAGAGACCCAGTACTTC. Translation gives CASTPEGKETQYF.

A few counts support this clonotype. This rearrangement joins TRBV9 to TRBJ2-7; maybe TRBD2 (6 bases). Germline CDR1 is SGDLS and CDR2 is YYNGEE. V was trimmed by 3 bases and J by 2 bases, leaving 12 bases between them. The CDR3 length is 14 residues. The CDR3 here is CASSAWDSPYEQYF. CDR3 nucleotides: TGTGCCAGCAGCGCGTGGGACTCCCCCTACGAGCAGTACTTC. The full variable domain, rest sourced from reference TRBV9 and TRBJ2-7, is DSGVTQTPKHLITATGQRVTLRCSPRSGDLSVYWYQQSLDQGLQFLIQYYNGEERAKGNILERFSAQQFPDLHSELNLSSLELGDSALYFCASSAWDSPYEQYFGPGTRLTVT.

This clonotype was seen many times. The J gene is TRBJ2-1, the V gene TRBV4-2; D unclear. The CDR3 has 15 residues. CDR1 is LGHNA and CDR2 is YNFKEQ in the germline V gene. V lost 0 bases, J lost 6 bases, and 12 bases lay in between. The CDR3 coding sequence is TGTGCCAGCAGCCAAGACGTGACGATCGGCAATGAGCAGTTCTTC. Amino acid sequence: CASSQDVTIGNEQFF.

This chain joins TRBV2 and TRBJ2-7; perhaps TRBD1 as D (6 bases). The CDR3 consists of 14 residues. V dropped 10 bases and J dropped 3 bases, with 19 bases sitting between them. The germline V gene encodes CDR1 SNHLY and CDR2 FYNNEI. The CDR3 loop is CANRATAPDYEQYV. CDR3 nucleotides: TGTGCCAACAGGGCGACAGCACCCGACTACGAGCAGTACGTC.

This clonotype has at least ten counts. The gene calls are TRBV6-1 and TRBJ1-1; weak D call: TRBD1 (5 bases). From germline, CDR1 is MNHNS and CDR2 SASEGT. V lost 0 bases to trimming and J lost 4 bases, with 9 bases between them. There are 14 residues in the CDR3. This chain's CDR3 is CASSEAGGGTEAFF. DNA of the CDR3: TGTGCCAGCAGTGAAGCCGGGGGTGGCACTGAAGCTTTCTTT.

There are a few counts of this clonotype. The J gene is TRBJ2-7, the V gene TRBV5-5; 7 bases line up with TRBD1. Germline assignment: CDR1 SGHKS and CDR2 YYEKEE (reference sequence). Trimming at V came to 4 bases and at J to 3 bases, leaving 7 bases not matched to a gene. The CDR3 sequence is 14 residues long. In DNA form, the CDR3 reads TGTGCCAGCAGCAAACAGGGACAGAACTACGAGCAGTACGTC. The encoded protein is CASSKQGQNYEQYV.

This clonotype was seen more than once but under ten times. The chain combines TRBV3-1 with TRBJ2-3; 9 positions match TRBD2. The junction had 10 bases not matched to a gene; V was cut back by 4 bases and J by 2 bases. The CDR3 is 17 amino acids. Looked up from germline, CDR1 is LGHDT and CDR2 is YNNKEL (reference sequence). The CDR3 here is CASSPLWRGGSTDTQYF. CDR3 coding DNA: TGTGCCAGCAGCCCCCTCTGGCGGGGGGGATCCACAGATACGCAGTATTTT.

V gene TRBV12-3 or TRBV12-4 combines with J gene TRBJ1-1; the D gene is possibly TRBD1 (5 bases). The CDR3 runs to 13 residues. The ends were cut back, 7 bases at V and 3 bases at J, with 12 bases in the middle. The CDR3 loop reads CASTALGDTEAFF. The CDR3 coding sequence is TGTGCCAGCACCGCCCTGGGGGACACTGAAGCTTTCTTT.

The sample holds a few counts of this clonotype. This chain links TRBV5-1 with TRBJ2-1; 8 bases are shared with TRBD1. The germline V gene has CDR1 SGHRS and CDR2 YFSETQ. V shed 0 bases, J shed 6 bases, and the junction held 8 bases outside the gene matches. CDR3 length: 16 amino acids. The CDR3 spells CASSLAGQGRPNEQFF. CDR3 sequence (DNA): TGCGCCAGCAGCTTGGCCGGACAGGGAAGGCCCAATGAGCAGTTCTTC.

The chain has TRBV7-7 and TRBJ2-5; D not certain. The CDR3 runs 13 residues. Germline V gene lookup returns CDR1 SSHAT and CDR2 FNYEAQ (reference sequence). The germline V and J ends were trimmed by 7 bases and 5 bases, with 14 bases remaining between them. DNA of the CDR3: TGTGCCAGCATTCGGCTAGTCGGGGAGACCCAGTACTTC. It translates to CASIRLVGETQYF.

The J gene is TRBJ2-1, the V gene TRBV3-1; possibly TRBD1 or TRBD2 for D (6 bases each). This CDR3 has 13 amino acids. V dropped 2 bases and J dropped 13 bases, with 15 bases sitting between them. The germline gives CDR1 LGHDT, CDR2 YNNKEL (reference sequence). CDR3 nucleotides: TGTGCCAGCAGCCAATCGTTAAGGGGGGAACAGTTCTTC. Translation: CASSQSLRGEQFF.

This clonotype was detected many times. The V and J genes are TRBV28 and TRBJ1-2; D perhaps matches TRBD1 (5 bases). V was trimmed by 4 bases and J by 4 bases, leaving 13 bases between them. Looked up from germline, CDR1 is MDHEN and CDR2 is SYDVKM. This CDR3 has 14 residues. The CDR3 nucleotides are TGTGCCAGCAGTTCACAAACTCAGGGCTATGGCTACACCTTC. This encodes CASSSQTQGYGYTF.

This clonotype was picked up a small number of times. The rearrangement joins TRBV7-2 to TRBJ2-1; D uncertain. V shed 1 base and J shed 7 bases, with 8 bases lying between them. Germline V gene sequence: CDR1 SGHTA, CDR2 FQGNSA. This CDR3 is built from 13 residues. CDR3 in amino acids: CASSLDVVNEQFF. The CDR3 nucleotides are TGTGCCAGCAGCTTAGATGTGGTGAATGAGCAGTTCTTC. Based on the CDR3 plus reference TRBV7-2 and TRBJ2-1, the full variable domain is GAGVSQSPSNKVTEKGKDVELRCDPISGHTALYWYRQSLGQGLEFLIYFQGNSAPDKSGLPSDRFSAERTGGSVSTLTIQRTQQEDSAVYLCASSLDVVNEQFFGPGTRLTVL.

A few counts support this clonotype. V and J are TRBV5-1 and TRBJ2-7; the match to TRBD1 covers 7 bases. Germline V gene data show CDR1 as SGHRS and CDR2 as YFSETQ. Trimming took 0 bases from V and 2 from J; bases not matched to a gene: 8. The CDR3 has 16 residues. This CDR3 reads CASSLARDRLPYEQYF. The CDR3 region has the DNA TGCGCCAGCAGCTTGGCCCGGGACAGACTTCCCTACGAGCAGTACTTC.

This clonotype was detected only a few times. Being one base from a much bigger clone, this may be a read error. This chain links TRBV20-1 with TRBJ2-2, with 11 bases fitting TRBD2. Trimming removed 3 bases from V and 4 bases from J; junction bases left unmatched: 1. Germline V gives CDR1 DFQATT, CDR2 SNEGSKA (reference sequence). This CDR3 spans 14 amino acids. CDR3 in DNA: TGCAGTGCTAGTCTAGCGGGAGGCACCGGGGAGCTGTTTTTT. This gives the protein CSASLAGGTGELFF.